The clone carrying this T cell receptor (beta chain) was found many times. V shed 8 bases, J shed 4 bases, and the junction held 13 bases outside the gene matches. The CDR3 consists of 16 residues. Germline V gene sequence: CDR1 WSHSY, CDR2 SAAADI. Researchers amplified the TCR beta CDR3 regions from RNA transcripts. Initially, a first-round RT-PCR of the TCR CDR3 employed the HTBI primer set. TCRdb processed the multiplex PCR reads anew with MiXCR; each CDR3 protein has one entry. Here the sample spans roughly 250,000 distinct CDR3 sequences, more than 14% being singletons. These data belong to a study of T cells in Graves' hyperthyroidism and ophthalmopathy.

The receptor was isolated from a woman aged 40 to 50 with Graves' hyperthyroidism that later progressed to Graves' ophthalmopathy. The gene calls are TRBV10-2 and TRBJ2-4; 8 nucleotides agree with TRBD1. The specimen was blood. The CDR3 loop is CASREAPTGAKNIQYF. In DNA, the CDR3 is TGCGCCAGCCGAGAAGCCCCGACAGGGGCGAAAAACATTCAGTACTTC.